The next 18 T cell receptor beta chains were all read from a single sample in a study of cytomegalovirus exposure and HLA in healthy donors. 13 Jbeta primers and 60 Vbeta primers were used for the PCR. Only in-frame clones appear in the TCRdb table, and some are missing; sequencing was by immunoSEQ multiplex PCR. Of about 140,000 clones listed, more than 75% were seen once; the top ten hold around 2.2%. The source material was PBMCs. These receptors all stem from a young man in good health and CMV-seronegative.

The chain carries TRBV5-6 and TRBJ2-7, with D possibly TRBD1 on 6 matching bases. Trimming removed 5 bases from V and 3 bases from J, with 18 bases in between. Germline CDR1 SGHDT, CDR2 YYEEEE. The CDR3 has 15 amino acids. The CDR3 reads CASSSTGNFIYEQYF. Here the CDR3 DNA reads TGTGCCAGCAGTTCCACAGGGAACTTCATCTACGAGCAGTACTTC.

The chain recombines TRBV6-1 with TRBJ1-6; D gene ambiguous. This CDR3 spans 11 amino acids. In germline, CDR1 is MNHNS, CDR2 SASEGT. Trimming left V 7 bases short and J 15 bases short, with 13 bases between. The CDR3 region is CASTSVYLLHF. The CDR3 DNA is TGTGCCAGCACGTCAGTTTATCTCCTCCACTTT.

This chain joins TRBV28 and TRBJ1-2; D not resolved. The CDR3 has 12 residues. The germline V gene encodes CDR1 MDHEN and CDR2 SYDVKM. Trimming pared 5 bases from V and 0 bases from J, leaving 4 bases between. The CDR3 sequence is CASSNSNYGYTF. Written as DNA, the CDR3 is TGTGCCAGCAGTAACTCTAACTATGGCTACACCTTC.

Regarding this clone: The same CDR3 also results from other DNA sequences found in this sample. The chain joins TRBV7-2 to TRBJ2-7, with 11 positions matching TRBD2. Trimming took 3 bases from V and 2 from J; bases not matched to a gene: 3. This CDR3 region has 15 residues. Germline V gene lookup returns CDR1 SGHTA and CDR2 FQGNSA. The CDR3 sequence is CASSFTSGGAYEQYF. Written as DNA, the CDR3 is TGTGCCAGCAGCTTCACTAGCGGGGGTGCCTACGAGCAGTACTTC. The full variable domain, in which reference TRBV7-2 and TRBJ2-7 provide the parts outside the CDR3, is GAGVSQSPSNKVTEKGKDVELRCDPISGHTALYWYRQSLGQGLEFLIYFQGNSAPDKSGLPSDRFSAERTGGSVSTLTIQRTQQEDSAVYLCASSFTSGGAYEQYFGPGTRLTVT.

This chain links TRBV28 with TRBJ2-1, with D perhaps matching TRBD1 (6 bases). This CDR3 is built from 13 residues. CDR1 and CDR2 from the germline V gene are MDHEN and SYDVKM. Trimming removed 7 bases from V and 8 bases from J, with 15 bases in between. The CDR3, as DNA: TGTGCCAGCACCCAAGGGGGTTGGGATGAGCAGTTCTTC. Amino acids: CASTQGGWDEQFF.

The chain recombines TRBV13 with TRBJ2-6, with 9 bases aligning to TRBD1. Germline V gives CDR1 PRHDT, CDR2 FYEKMQ (reference sequence). The CDR3 runs 17 residues. Unmatched junction bases numbered 6, after V lost 2 bases and J lost 4 bases. CDR3 region: CASSLRTGVAGANVLTF. CDR3 DNA sequence: TGTGCCAGCAGCTTACGGACAGGGGTGGCCGGGGCCAACGTCCTGACTTTC.

J is TRBJ1-2 and V is TRBV6-6, with D possibly matching TRBD1 (5 bases). Germline V lookup: CDR1 MNHNY, CDR2 SVGAGI (reference sequence). Between the trimmed V and J ends, which lost 7 bases and 8 bases, there was a span of 20 bases. The CDR3 sequence is 14 residues long. DNA for the CDR3: TGTGCCAGCACTTTCCCGGGACTCGTAACGGGCTACACCTTC. It codes for CASTFPGLVTGYTF.

The gene calls are TRBV6-5 and TRBJ1-2; 8 bases are shared with TRBD1. There are 13 residues in the CDR3. Germline loops: CDR1 MNHEY, CDR2 SVGAGI. V gave up 6 bases and J gave up 8 bases; unmatched junction bases: 8. The CDR3 sequence: CASRPGTGGGYTF. CDR3 DNA sequence: TGTGCCAGCAGACCCGGGACAGGAGGAGGCTACACCTTC.

J is TRBJ2-7 and V is TRBV2; TRBD2 aligns across 10 bases. CDR1 is SNHLY, CDR2 FYNNEI, per germline. The CDR3 spans 15 residues. V lost 3 bases and J lost 4; bases outside the gene matches: 6. The DNA for the CDR3 is TGTGCCAGCAGTGATGCCTCTAGCGGGAGATACGAGCAGTACTTC. This sequence encodes CASSDASSGRYEQYF.

This chain uses TRBV9 with TRBJ2-3; TRBD2 agrees at 7 bases. Germline V gives CDR1 SGDLS, CDR2 YYNGEE. The V gene end was trimmed by 4 bases and the J gene end by 0 bases; junction bases not matched to a gene: 14. The CDR3 has 18 residues. CDR3 DNA sequence: TGTGCCAGCAGCTACGTCCAGTCAAGCGGGACTAGCACAGATACGCAGTATTTT. This codes for CASSYVQSSGTSTDTQYF. Supplemented by reference TRBV9 and TRBJ2-3, the full variable domain reads DSGVTQTPKHLITATGQRVTLRCSPRSGDLSVYWYQQSLDQGLQFLIQYYNGEERAKGNILERFSAQQFPDLHSELNLSSLELGDSALYFCASSYVQSSGTSTDTQYFGPGTRLTVL.

V gene TRBV12-5 combines with J gene TRBJ2-2; 10 positions match TRBD2. The V gene's germline CDR1 is LGHNT and CDR2 FRNRAP. The CDR3 runs to 16 residues. Germline trimming cut 7 bases from V and 6 bases from J; bases unmatched to any gene: 11. CDR3 DNA sequence: TGTGCTAGTGTCCTCAGGGTAGCGGGAGGACCCGGGGAGCTGTTTTTT. It specifies CASVLRVAGGPGELFF.

This clone was seen once. The chain links TRBV29-1 to TRBJ2-5, with a tentative D call TRBD1 (5 bases). The germline gives CDR1 SQVTM, CDR2 ANQGSEA. This CDR3 region has 13 residues. V was trimmed by 3 bases and J by 5 bases, leaving 13 bases between them. DNA of the CDR3: TGCAGCGTTGACGATCAGGACATCGAGACCCAGTACTTC. This encodes CSVDDQDIETQYF.

This rearrangement joins TRBV28 to TRBJ2-2; D unclear. Germline V gene data show CDR1 as MDHEN and CDR2 as SYDVKM. The CDR3 runs 12 residues. Trimming cost V 7 bases and J 1 base, with 4 bases left between them. Here the CDR3 reads CASTKNTGELFF. CDR3 DNA sequence: TGTGCCAGCACCAAGAACACCGGGGAGCTGTTTTTT.

J is TRBJ2-3 and V is TRBV6-1; possible D gene TRBD1, 5 bases. There are 13 residues in the CDR3. V was shortened by 8 bases and J by 2 bases, with 11 bases between the two germline ends. The V gene's germline CDR1 is MNHNS and CDR2 SASEGT. The CDR3 coding sequence is TGTGCCAGCCAAGACAGCTACACAGATACGCAGTATTTT. This gives the protein CASQDSYTDTQYF.

DNA of the CDR3: TGTGCCAGCAGCTTAGTCGCAGGGCCCCACGAGCAGTACTTC. Protein: CASSLVAGPHEQYF. The V gene is TRBV7-2, the J gene TRBJ2-7, with D tentatively TRBD1 (5 bases). V was clipped by 1 base and J by 5 bases, with 12 bases between them. CDR1 SGHTA and CDR2 FQGNSA come from the germline V gene. The CDR3 has 14 amino acids.

In its sample, this clone was seen once. The gene calls are TRBV27 and TRBJ2-1; TRBD1 matches at 9 bases. This CDR3 is 15 amino acids long. The J segment lost 4 bases and the V segment lost 6 bases, leaving 7 bases of the junction unmatched. In germline, CDR1 is MNHEY, CDR2 SMNVEV (reference sequence). The CDR3 coding sequence is TGTGCCAGCAGCCCCACAGGGGGCTCTTACAATGAGCAGTTCTTC. Its translation is CASSPTGGSYNEQFF.

CDR3 DNA sequence: TGTGCAAGTCGCTTAGATGGGTGGACAGGGAGCACAGATACGCAGTATTTT. It codes for CASRLDGWTGSTDTQYF. This chain links TRBV12-2 with TRBJ2-3; the table's D call of TRBD1 was not tested on the DNA. TRBV12-2 is described as a pseudogene. The CDR3 totals 17 residues.

This chain joins TRBV27 and TRBJ1-5, with TRBD1 identical over 7 bases. Unmatched junction bases numbered 14, after V lost 5 bases and J lost 4 bases. CDR1 and CDR2 (germline): MNHEY, SMNVEV (reference sequence). CDR3 length: 17 amino acids. The CDR3 loop is CASSLITPGGLNQPQHF. CDR3 DNA: TGTGCCAGCAGTCTGATAACCCCAGGGGGTTTGAATCAGCCCCAGCATTTT.